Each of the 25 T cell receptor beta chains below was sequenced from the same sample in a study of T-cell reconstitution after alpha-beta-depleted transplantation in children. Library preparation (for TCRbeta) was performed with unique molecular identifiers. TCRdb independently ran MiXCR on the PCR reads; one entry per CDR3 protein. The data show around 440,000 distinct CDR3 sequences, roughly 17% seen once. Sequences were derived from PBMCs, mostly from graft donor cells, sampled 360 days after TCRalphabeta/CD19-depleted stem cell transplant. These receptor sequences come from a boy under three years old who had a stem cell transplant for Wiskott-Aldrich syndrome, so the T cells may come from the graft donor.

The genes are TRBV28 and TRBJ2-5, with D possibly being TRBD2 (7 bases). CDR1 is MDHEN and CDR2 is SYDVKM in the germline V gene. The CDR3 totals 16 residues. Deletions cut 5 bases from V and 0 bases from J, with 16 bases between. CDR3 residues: CASSTWGRGYQETQYF. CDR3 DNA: TGTGCCAGCAGTACCTGGGGGAGGGGGTACCAAGAGACCCAGTACTTC.

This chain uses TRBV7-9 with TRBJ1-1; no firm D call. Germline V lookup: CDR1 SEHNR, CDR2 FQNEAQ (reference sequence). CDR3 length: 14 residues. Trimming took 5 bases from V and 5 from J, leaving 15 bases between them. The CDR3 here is CASSPPEGGTEAFF. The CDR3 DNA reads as TGTGCCAGCAGCCCCCCCGAGGGAGGGACTGAAGCTTTCTTT.

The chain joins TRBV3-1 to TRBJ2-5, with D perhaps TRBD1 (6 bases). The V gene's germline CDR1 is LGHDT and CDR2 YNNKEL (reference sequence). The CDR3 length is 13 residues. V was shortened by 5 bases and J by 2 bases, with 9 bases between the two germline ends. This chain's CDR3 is CASSWDTQETQYF. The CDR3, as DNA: TGTGCCAGCAGCTGGGACACTCAAGAGACCCAGTACTTC.

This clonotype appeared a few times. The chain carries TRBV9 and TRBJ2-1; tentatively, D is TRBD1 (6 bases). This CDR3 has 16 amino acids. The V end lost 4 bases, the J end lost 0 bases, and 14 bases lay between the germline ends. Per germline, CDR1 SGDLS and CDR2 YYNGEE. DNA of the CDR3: TGTGCCAGCAGCCCACAGGGCGCCCTCTCCTACAATGAGCAGTTCTTC. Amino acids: CASSPQGALSYNEQFF.

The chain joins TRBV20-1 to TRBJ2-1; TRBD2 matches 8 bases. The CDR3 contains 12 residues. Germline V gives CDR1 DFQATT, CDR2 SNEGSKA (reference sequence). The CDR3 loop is CIARSGSNEQFF. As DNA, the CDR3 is TGCATAGCCCGGAGCGGGAGCAATGAGCAGTTCTTC.

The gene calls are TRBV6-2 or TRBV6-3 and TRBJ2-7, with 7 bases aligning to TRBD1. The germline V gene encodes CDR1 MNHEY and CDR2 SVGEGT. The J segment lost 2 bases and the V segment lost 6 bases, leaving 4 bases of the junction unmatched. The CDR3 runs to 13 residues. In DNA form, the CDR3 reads TGTGCCAGCAGAGGGGGCCCAACCTACGAGCAGTACTTC. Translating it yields CASRGGPTYEQYF.

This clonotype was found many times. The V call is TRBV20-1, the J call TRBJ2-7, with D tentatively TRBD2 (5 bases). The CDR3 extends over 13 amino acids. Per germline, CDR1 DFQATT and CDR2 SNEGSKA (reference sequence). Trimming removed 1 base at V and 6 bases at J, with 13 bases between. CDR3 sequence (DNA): TGCAGTGCTAGAGGTCAGACTACCCTCGAGCAGTACTTC. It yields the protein CSARGQTTLEQYF.

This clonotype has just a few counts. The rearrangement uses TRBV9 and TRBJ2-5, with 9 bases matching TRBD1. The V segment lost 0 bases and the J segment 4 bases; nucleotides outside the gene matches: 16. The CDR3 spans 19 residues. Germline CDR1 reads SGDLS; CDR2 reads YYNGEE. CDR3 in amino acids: CASSVGWRGTQGARETQYF. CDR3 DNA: TGTGCCAGCAGCGTAGGTTGGAGGGGGACACAGGGGGCGCGAGAGACCCAGTACTTC.

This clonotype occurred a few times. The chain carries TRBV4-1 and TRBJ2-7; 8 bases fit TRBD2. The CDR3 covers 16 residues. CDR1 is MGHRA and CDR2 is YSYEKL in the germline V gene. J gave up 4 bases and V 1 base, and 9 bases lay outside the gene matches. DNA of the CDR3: TGCGCCAGCAGCCAAGGCCCACTAGCGGACACTTACGAGCAGTACTTC. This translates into CASSQGPLADTYEQYF.

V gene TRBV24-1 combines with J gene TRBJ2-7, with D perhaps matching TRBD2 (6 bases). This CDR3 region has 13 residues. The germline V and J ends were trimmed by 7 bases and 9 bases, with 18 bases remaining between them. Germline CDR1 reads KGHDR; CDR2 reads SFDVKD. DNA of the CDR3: TGTGCCACCAGCTTAACCCCGGGAGCCAGGCAGTACTTC. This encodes CATSLTPGARQYF.

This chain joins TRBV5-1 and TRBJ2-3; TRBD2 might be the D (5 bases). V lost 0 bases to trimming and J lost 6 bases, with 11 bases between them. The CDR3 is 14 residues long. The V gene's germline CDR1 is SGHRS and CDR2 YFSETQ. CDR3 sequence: CASSLGLAEDTQYF. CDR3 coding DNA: TGCGCCAGCAGCTTGGGGCTAGCAGAGGATACGCAGTATTTT.

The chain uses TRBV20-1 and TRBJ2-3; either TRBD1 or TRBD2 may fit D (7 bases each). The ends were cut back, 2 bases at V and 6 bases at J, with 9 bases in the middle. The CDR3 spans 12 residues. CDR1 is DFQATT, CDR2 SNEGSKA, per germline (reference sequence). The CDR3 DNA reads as TGCAGTGCTAGACAGGGGGGGGATACGCAGTATTTT. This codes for CSARQGGDTQYF.

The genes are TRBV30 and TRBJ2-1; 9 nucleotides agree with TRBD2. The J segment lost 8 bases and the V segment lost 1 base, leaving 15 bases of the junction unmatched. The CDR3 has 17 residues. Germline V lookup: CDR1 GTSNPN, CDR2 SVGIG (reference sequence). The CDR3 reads CAWSGPRAGGPSYEQFF. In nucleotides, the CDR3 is TGTGCCTGGAGTGGCCCCAGGGCGGGAGGGCCCTCGTATGAGCAGTTCTTC.

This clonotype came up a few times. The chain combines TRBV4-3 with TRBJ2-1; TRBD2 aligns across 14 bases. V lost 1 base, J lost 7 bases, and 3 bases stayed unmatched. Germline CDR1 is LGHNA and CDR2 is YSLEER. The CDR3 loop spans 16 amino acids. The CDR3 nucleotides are TGCGCCAGCAGCCAAGCTCGACTAGCGGGAGGGAATGAGCAGTTCTTC. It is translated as CASSQARLAGGNEQFF.

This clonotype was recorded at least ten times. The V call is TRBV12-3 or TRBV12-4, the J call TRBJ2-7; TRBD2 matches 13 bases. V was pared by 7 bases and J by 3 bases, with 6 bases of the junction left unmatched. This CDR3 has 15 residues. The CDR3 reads CASTGRTSGSYEQYF. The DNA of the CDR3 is TGTGCCAGCACCGGAAGGACTAGCGGGAGCTACGAGCAGTACTTC.

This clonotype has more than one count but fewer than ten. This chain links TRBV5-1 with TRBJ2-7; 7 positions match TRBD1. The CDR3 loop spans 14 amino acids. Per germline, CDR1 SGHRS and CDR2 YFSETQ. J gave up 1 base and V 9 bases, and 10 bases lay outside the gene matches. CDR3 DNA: TGCGCCACTCGGGACAGCCAAGTTTCCTACGAGCAGTACTTC. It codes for CATRDSQVSYEQYF.

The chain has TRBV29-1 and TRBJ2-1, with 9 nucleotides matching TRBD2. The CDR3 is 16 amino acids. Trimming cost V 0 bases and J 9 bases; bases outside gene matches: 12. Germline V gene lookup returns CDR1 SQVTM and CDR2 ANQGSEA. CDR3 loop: CSVEELALAGLGEQFF. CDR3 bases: TGCAGCGTTGAAGAACTAGCACTAGCGGGTCTGGGTGAGCAGTTCTTC.

In DNA, the CDR3 is TGTGCCAGCAGTGTAAGGCACCTAGCCTACGAAAAACTGTTTTTT. Translated, it gives CASSVRHLAYEKLFF. The chain carries TRBV2 and TRBJ1-4; D remains unclear. With 4 bases removed from V and 8 bases from J, the gap between germline ends came to 17 bases. This CDR3 has 15 amino acids. The germline V gene has CDR1 SNHLY and CDR2 FYNNEI. The complete variable domain, with remaining parts taken from reference TRBV2 and TRBJ1-4, reads EPEVTQTPSHQVTQMGQEVILRCVPISNHLYFYWYRQILGQKVEFLVSFYNNEISEKSEIFDDQFSVERPDGSNFTLKIRSTKLEDSAMYFCASSVRHLAYEKLFFGSGTQLSVL.

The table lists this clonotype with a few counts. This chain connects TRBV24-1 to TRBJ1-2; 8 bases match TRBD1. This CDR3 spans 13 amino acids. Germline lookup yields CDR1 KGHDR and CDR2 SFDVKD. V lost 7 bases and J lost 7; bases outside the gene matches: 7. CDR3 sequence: CATSEWDRTGYTF. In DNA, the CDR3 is TGTGCCACCAGCGAATGGGACAGGACTGGCTACACCTTC.

Written as DNA, the CDR3 is TGTGCCAGCAGCCCCAGCACCCGACAGGCCTACTCCTACGAGCAGTACTTC. Protein: CASSPSTRQAYSYEQYF. The chain combines TRBV7-8 with TRBJ2-7; D is possibly TRBD1 (6 bases). V shed 5 bases and J shed 0 bases, with 20 bases lying between them. Per germline, CDR1 SGHVS and CDR2 FQNEAQ. This CDR3 has 17 amino acids. The full variable domain, in which reference TRBV7-8 and TRBJ2-7 provide the parts outside the CDR3, is GAGVSQSPRYKVAKRGQDVALRCDPISGHVSLFWYQQALGQGPEFLTYFQNEAQLDKSGLPSDRFFAERPEGSVSTLKIQRTQQEDSAVYLCASSPSTRQAYSYEQYFGPGTRLTVT.

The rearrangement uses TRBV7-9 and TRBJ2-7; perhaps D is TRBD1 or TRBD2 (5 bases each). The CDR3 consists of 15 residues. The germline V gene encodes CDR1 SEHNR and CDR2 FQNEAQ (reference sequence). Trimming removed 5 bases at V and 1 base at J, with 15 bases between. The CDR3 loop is CASSLGDARSYEQYF. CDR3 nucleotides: TGTGCCAGCAGCCTAGGGGACGCCCGATCCTACGAGCAGTACTTC.

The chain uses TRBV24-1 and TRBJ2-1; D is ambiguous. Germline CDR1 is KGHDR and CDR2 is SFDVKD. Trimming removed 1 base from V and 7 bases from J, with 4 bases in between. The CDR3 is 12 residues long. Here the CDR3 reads CATSDFLNEQFF. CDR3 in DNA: TGTGCCACCAGTGATTTCCTAAATGAGCAGTTCTTC.

CDR3 bases: TGCAGCGTTGAAGGGAGGGTCATGAACACTGAAGCTTTCTTT. It is translated as CSVEGRVMNTEAFF. This sequence joins TRBV29-1 and TRBJ1-1; D is uncertain. This CDR3 is 14 amino acids long. V lost 1 base, J lost 0 bases, and 9 bases lay in between. The germline V gene encodes CDR1 SQVTM and CDR2 ANQGSEA.

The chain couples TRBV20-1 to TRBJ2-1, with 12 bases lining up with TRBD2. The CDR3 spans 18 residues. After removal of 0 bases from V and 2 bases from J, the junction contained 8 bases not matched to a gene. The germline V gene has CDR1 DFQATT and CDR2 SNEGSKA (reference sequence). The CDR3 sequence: CSARDLTSGSLTYNEQFF. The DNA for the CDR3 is TGCAGTGCTAGAGATTTGACTAGCGGGAGTCTGACCTACAATGAGCAGTTCTTC.

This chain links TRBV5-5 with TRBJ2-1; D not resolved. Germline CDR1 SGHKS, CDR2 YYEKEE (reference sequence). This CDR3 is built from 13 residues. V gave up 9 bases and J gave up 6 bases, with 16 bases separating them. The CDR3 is CAMSSESSNEQFF. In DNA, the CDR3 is TGTGCCATGAGCTCCGAGAGCAGCAATGAGCAGTTCTTC.